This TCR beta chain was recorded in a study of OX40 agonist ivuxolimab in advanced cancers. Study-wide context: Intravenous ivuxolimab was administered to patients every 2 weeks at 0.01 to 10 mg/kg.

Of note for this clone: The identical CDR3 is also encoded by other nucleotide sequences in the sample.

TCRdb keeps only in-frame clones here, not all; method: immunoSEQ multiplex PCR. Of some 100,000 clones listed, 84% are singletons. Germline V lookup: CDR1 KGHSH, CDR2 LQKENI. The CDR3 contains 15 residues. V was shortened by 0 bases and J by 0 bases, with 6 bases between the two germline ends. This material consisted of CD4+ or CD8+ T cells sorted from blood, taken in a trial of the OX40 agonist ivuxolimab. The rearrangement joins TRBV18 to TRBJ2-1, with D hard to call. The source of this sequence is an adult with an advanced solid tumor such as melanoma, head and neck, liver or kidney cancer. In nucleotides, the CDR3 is TGTGCCAGCTCACCACCCGGTAGCTCCTACAATGAGCAGTTCTTC. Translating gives CASSPPGSSYNEQFF. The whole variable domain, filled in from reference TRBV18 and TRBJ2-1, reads NAGVMQNPRHLVRRRGQEARLRCSPMKGHSHVYWYRQLPEEGLKFMVYLQKENIIDESGMPKERFSAEFPKEGPSILRIQQVVRGDSAAYFCASSPPGSSYNEQFFGPGTRLTVL.